The 3 T cell receptor beta chains below all came from one sample that was sequenced in a study of blood T cell repertoires in COVID-19. Here immunoSEQ multiplex PCR was the method, and the copy in TCRdb shows in-frame clones only, minus some. The sample lists fewer than 70,000 clones, more than 75% occurring once. Input material: peripheral blood. The receptors were sampled from a man in his 60s with active or convalescent COVID-19.

V and J are TRBV24-1 and TRBJ2-3; 7 positions agree with TRBD1. The germline V gene encodes CDR1 KGHDR and CDR2 SFDVKD. The CDR3 spans 17 residues. The trim removed 5 bases at V and 4 bases at J, leaving 14 bases unmatched. This CDR3 is CATSASQGGLWADTQYF. In nucleotides, the CDR3 is TGTGCCACCAGTGCTAGCCAAGGGGGCCTTTGGGCAGATACGCAGTATTTT.

The J gene is TRBJ2-5, the V gene TRBV7-2, with TRBD1 matching 9 bases. J was trimmed by 3 bases and V by 2 bases; bases with no gene match: 4. The CDR3 length is 15 residues. CDR1 is SGHTA and CDR2 is FQGNSA in the germline V gene. CDR3 coding DNA: TGTGCCAGCAGCTTAACCGGGACAGGGAAAGAGACCCAGTACTTC. Amino acid sequence: CASSLTGTGKETQYF.

There are a few counts of this clone. This chain links TRBV7-2 with TRBJ1-6; D uncertain. V was pared by 5 bases and J by 5 bases, with 10 bases between. CDR3 length: 14 amino acids. Germline V gene sequence: CDR1 SGHTA, CDR2 FQGNSA. This CDR3 is CASSERYHNSPLHF. DNA of the CDR3: TGTGCCAGCAGCGAGCGTTACCATAATTCACCCCTCCACTTT.